This is a list of T cell receptor beta chains from one sample in a study of radiotherapy plus CTLA-4 blockade in lung cancer. Produced via immunoSEQ multiplex PCR; TCRdb's table is partial and in-frame only. The sample includes around 130,000 clones, around 89% of them seen just once. The sequencing used peripheral blood, collected from a patient treated with radiotherapy plus ipilimumab. These receptors originate from a human donor with non-small cell lung cancer that progressed on radiotherapy plus ipilimumab. CDR3s include the opening cysteine and the closing phenylalanine or tryptophan. A D gene is named only where the DNA matches it firmly. Some rows mark clone size as missing; the rest say once, few, many or name a class of expanded clone.

>NA|NA|TRBV5-4|TRBJ2-5
TGTGCCAGCCGTCTCGGTCCTAGGCCCGAGACCCAGTACTTC
CASRLGPRPETQYF
>NA|once|TRBV6-5|TRBJ2-5
TGTGCCAGCAGAGTAGCGGCGGTTTTTTACGAGACCCAGTACTTC
CASRVAAVFYETQYF
>NA|NA|TRBV7-9|TRBJ1-1
TGTGCCAGCAGCTTCCCCGGGCCTGAAGCTTTCTTT
CASSFPGPEAFF
>NA|NA|TRBV25-1|TRBJ1-1
TGTGCCAGCCATCGGGGGGGAGATACTGAAGCTTTCTTT
CASHRGGDTEAFF
>NA|NA|TRBV7-2|TRBJ1-1
TGTGCCAGCCATCAGGTACGCAGGGGCACTGAAGCTTTCTTT
CASHQVRRGTEAFF
>NA|NA|TRBV5-6|TRBJ1-5
TGTGCCAGCAGCGTGGGTTATGGGCTGGGAGGTAATCAGCCCCAGCATTTT
CASSVGYGLGGNQPQHF
>TRBD1|NA|TRBV2|TRBJ1-5
TGTGCCAGCAGTGGGACAGGGGGCAGGCAGCCCCAGCATTTT
CASSGTGGRQPQHF
>NA|NA|TRBV7-9|TRBJ1-2
TGTGCCAGCAGCTTAGTGACAACTGGCTACACCTTC
CASSLVTTGYTF
>TRBD2|NA|TRBV5-1|TRBJ2-3
TGCGCCAGCAGTCCCCCCCTAGCGGGAGTCACAGATACGCAGTATTTT
CASSPPLAGVTDTQYF
>TRBD2|NA|TRBV7-8|TRBJ2-3
TGTGCCAGCAGCTTAGTCGGGCGGGAGGGGTCAGATACGCAGTATTTT
CASSLVGREGSDTQYF
>TRBD1|once|TRBV6-5|TRBJ2-7
TGTGCCAGCAGCCAACGGGACAGGGGGGAGCATCAGCAGTACTTC
CASSQRDRGEHQQYF
>TRBD1|NA|TRBV19|TRBJ2-6
TGTGCCAGTAGTACAGGGGGAACTTCTGGGGCCAACGTCCTGACTTTC
CASSTGGTSGANVLTF
>NA|NA|TRBV11-3|TRBJ2-5
TGTGCCAGCAGCTTAGGGGGGAGAGAGACCCAGTACTTC
CASSLGGRETQYF
>TRBD2|NA|TRBV18|TRBJ2-5
TGTGCCAGCTCACCCACAACTAGCGGACAAGAGACCCAGTACTTC
CASSPTTSGQETQYF
>NA|NA|TRBV5-1|TRBJ1-2
TGCGCCAGCAGCATCCAAACAGGAAACAATGGCTACACCTTC
CASSIQTGNNGYTF
>TRBD2|few|TRBV19|TRBJ2-2
TGTGCCAGTAGGGCGGAGGCGGGAGTTAGTACCGGGGAGCTGTTTTTT
CASRAEAGVSTGELFF
>NA|NA|TRBV29-1|TRBJ1-1
TGCAGCGTTGACGACAGGATGAACACTGAAGCTTTCTTT
CSVDDRMNTEAFF
>NA|NA|TRBV5-1|TRBJ2-1
TGCGCCAGCAGCGTAGTGGCGGCTAACTCCTACAATGAGCAGTTCTTC
CASSVVAANSYNEQFF
>NA|NA|TRBV27|TRBJ2-7
TGTGCCAGCAGTTTGAGTCAGCGCTACGAGCAGTACTTC
CASSLSQRYEQYF
>NA|NA|TRBV27|TRBJ1-6
TGTGCCAGCAGTTTTGGGGGCGGGTTGTCACCCCTCCACTTT
CASSFGGGLSPLHF
>NA|NA|TRBV11-3|TRBJ2-5
TGTGCCAGCAGCTTAAGCGGCCGTCAAGAGACCCAGTACTTC
CASSLSGRQETQYF
>NA|NA|TRBV5-4|TRBJ2-2
TGTGCCAGCAGCATGAACACCGGGGAGCTGTTTTTT
CASSMNTGELFF
>NA|NA|TRBV4-1|TRBJ2-1
TGCGCCAGCAGCCACCCCAATAGGAACAATGAGCAGTTCTTC
CASSHPNRNNEQFF
>TRBD2|once|TRBV7-2|TRBJ2-5
TGTGCCAGCAGCTTAGACCCTCCGGGACTAGGAGAAGAGACCCAGTACTTC
CASSLDPPGLGEETQYF
>NA|NA|TRBV6-1|TRBJ2-7
TGTGCCAGCAGCAAAAAACCGGGAACCACCGAGCAGTACTTC
CASSKKPGTTEQYF
>TRBD1|NA|TRBV19|TRBJ1-2
TGTGCCAGTAGTAGCGACAGGGTCTATGGCTACACCTTC
CASSSDRVYGYTF
>NA|NA|TRBV10-3|TRBJ2-7
TGTGCCATCAGGGGGAGCGTGGCTCCCTCCTACGAGCAGTACTTC
CAIRGSVAPSYEQYF
>NA|once|TRBV2|TRBJ1-2
TGTGCCAGCAGTGACAGGATTTCTGGGGGCTACACCTTC
CASSDRISGGYTF